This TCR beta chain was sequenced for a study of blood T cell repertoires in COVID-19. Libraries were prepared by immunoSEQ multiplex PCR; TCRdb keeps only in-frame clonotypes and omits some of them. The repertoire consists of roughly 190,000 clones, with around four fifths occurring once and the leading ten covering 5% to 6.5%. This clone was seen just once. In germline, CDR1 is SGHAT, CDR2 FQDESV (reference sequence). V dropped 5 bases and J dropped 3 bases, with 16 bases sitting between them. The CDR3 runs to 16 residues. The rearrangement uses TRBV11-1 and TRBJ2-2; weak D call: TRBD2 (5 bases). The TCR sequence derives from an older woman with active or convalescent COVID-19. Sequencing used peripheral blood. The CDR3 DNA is TGTGCCAGCAGCCCAGCGATTAGGACTTACACCGGGGAGCTGTTTTTT. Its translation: CASSPAIRTYTGELFF.